The 10 T cell receptor beta chains below all came from one sample that was sequenced in a study of Tregs in tolerant kidney transplant recipients. Method: immunoSEQ multiplex PCR; TCRdb's copy keeps in-frame clones and lacks some. The sample has over 85,000 clones; 93% are singletons. Material: CD4+ T cells from blood, obtained before the transplant. The source is a human donor who received a combined kidney and bone marrow transplant.

The chain employs TRBV30 and TRBJ2-7; 8 nucleotides align to TRBD2. V shed 5 bases and J 3 bases; nucleotides not matched to a gene: 3. The CDR3 loop spans 12 amino acids. Germline V gene sequence: CDR1 GTSNPN, CDR2 SVGIG (reference sequence). CDR3 region: CAWATSDYEQYF. CDR3 coding DNA: TGTGCCTGGGCGACTAGCGACTACGAGCAGTACTTC.

The V call is TRBV10-3, the J call TRBJ2-7; tentative D call: TRBD1 (6 bases). Germline values: CDR1 ENHRY, CDR2 SYGVKD. V dropped 6 bases and J dropped 2 bases, with 8 bases sitting between them. The length of the CDR3 is 12 residues. CDR3 coding DNA: TGTGCCATCAGCAGGGGAACCTACGAGCAGTACTTC. It specifies CAISRGTYEQYF.

J is TRBJ2-7 and V is TRBV11-3; the D gene is possibly TRBD2 (6 bases). This CDR3 comprises 13 residues. The V gene's germline CDR1 is SGHNT and CDR2 YENEEA. Trimming removed 3 bases at V and 4 bases at J, with 10 bases between. CDR3 loop: CASSFSGQYEQYF. CDR3 DNA sequence: TGTGCCAGCAGCTTCAGCGGGCAATACGAGCAGTACTTC.

This clone appeared a few times. CDR3 DNA: TGTGCTAGTGGTTTGGTAACGGGTTTCAGAAACACCATATATTTT. Amino acid sequence: CASGLVTGFRNTIYF. The genes are TRBV12-5 and TRBJ1-3; no definite D call. In germline, CDR1 is LGHNT, CDR2 FRNRAP. V lost 0 bases, J lost 5 bases, and 11 bases lay in between. The CDR3 has 15 residues.

The V gene is TRBV27, the J gene TRBJ1-2; 8 bases agree with TRBD1. After removal of 1 base from V and 6 bases from J, the junction contained 7 bases not matched to a gene. This CDR3 is built from 15 residues. Germline CDR1 is MNHEY and CDR2 is SMNVEV (reference sequence). CDR3: CASSLYVRTGHGYTF. The CDR3 DNA follows: TGTGCCAGCAGTTTATATGTTCGGACAGGGCATGGCTACACCTTC.

The V gene is TRBV28, the J gene TRBJ2-1; 9 bases match TRBD2. Losses at the gene ends were 4 bases for V and 4 bases for J; bases not matched to a gene: 17. This CDR3 has 19 residues. Germline CDR1 is MDHEN and CDR2 is SYDVKM. This chain's CDR3 is CASSSLAAGGGSRYNEQFF. The CDR3, as DNA: TGTGCCAGCAGTTCCCTAGCAGCGGGAGGCGGTTCTCGATACAATGAGCAGTTCTTC.

This chain uses TRBV19 with TRBJ2-3; the D gene is possibly TRBD2 (6 bases). The CDR3 loop spans 17 amino acids. Germline V CDR1 and CDR2: LNHDA, SQIVND (reference sequence). Trimming removed 1 base from V and 0 bases from J, with 14 bases in between. The chain's CDR3 is CASSIVASVPSTDTQYF. DNA of the CDR3: TGTGCCAGTAGTATAGTGGCTAGCGTACCTAGCACAGATACGCAGTATTTT.

This chain joins TRBV18 and TRBJ1-5, with D possibly being TRBD1 (6 bases). The CDR3 is made up of 14 amino acids. Germline-derived CDR1 and CDR2 are KGHSH and LQKENI. V lost 4 bases and J 1 base, leaving 8 bases between the germline ends. CDR3 nucleotides: TGTGCCAGCTCACGACAGGTCAGCAATCAGCCCCAGCATTTT. Protein: CASSRQVSNQPQHF.

The chain is built from TRBV19 and TRBJ1-1; TRBD1 matches at 8 bases. Germline-derived CDR1 and CDR2 are LNHDA and SQIVND (reference sequence). The CDR3 is 15 residues long. V trimming: 6 bases; J trimming: 3 bases; junction bases outside the gene matches: 9. CDR3 sequence reads: CASRTQGAWDTEAFF. The CDR3 DNA sequence: TGTGCCAGTAGGACCCAGGGGGCCTGGGACACTGAAGCTTTCTTT.

The V gene is TRBV7-9, the J gene TRBJ1-1; no definite D call. Per germline, CDR1 SEHNR and CDR2 FQNEAQ (reference sequence). V gave up 4 bases and J gave up 5 bases, with 8 bases separating them. CDR3 length: 12 amino acids. CDR3 in amino acids: CASSYTGTEAFF. The CDR3 coding sequence is TGTGCCAGCAGCTATACGGGTACTGAAGCTTTCTTT.